The table lists the clone carrying this T cell receptor (beta chain) with many counts. The data were taken from a study of neurological immune-mediated disorders. TCRdb redid the calling of the 5' RACE reads with MiXCR, one entry per CDR3 protein. The sample records approximately 40,000 distinct CDR3 sequences, more than 12% being singletons. The CDR3 sequence is 15 residues long. Germline values: CDR1 SGHRS, CDR2 YFSETQ. The germline V and J ends were trimmed by 5 bases and 8 bases, with 20 bases remaining between them. J is TRBJ2-1 and V is TRBV5-1; D perhaps matches TRBD1 (6 bases). Input material: CD4+ T cells from blood. The TCR sequence derives from a woman aged 55-69 years with HTLV-1-associated myelopathy (HAM/TSP). CDR3 loop: CASSREQGSIYEQFF. The CDR3, as DNA: TGCGCCAGCAGTAGGGAACAGGGTAGTATTTATGAGCAGTTCTTC.